This is a list of T cell receptor beta chains from one sample in a study of graft-versus-host responses after intestinal transplantation. Their antigen targets remain unknown. Assay: immunoSEQ multiplex PCR; the TCRdb copy retains only in-frame clones and omits some. The sample yields around 69,000 clones, 90% seen once. Sequencing used unstimulated CD8+ T cells sorted from spleen or lymph node cells, obtained before transplant. The origin of the receptors is a human donor who was the organ donor for an intestinal transplant. Each CDR3 is given with its conserved first and last residue. Each record gives: D gene, J gene, clone size, V gene, CDR3 DNA, CDR3 protein. D genes are given only for firm matches. Expanded clones are given a class, and other clones once, few, many or no size at all.

>TRBD1|TRBJ2-3|NA|TRBV12-5
TGTGCTAGTGGTTCAGGACAGGGGACAGATACGCAGTATTTT
CASGSGQGTDTQYF
>NA|TRBJ2-6|NA|TRBV7-9
TGTGCCAGCAGCTTATTCCCTAAAACCCGCTCTGGGGCCAACGTCCTGACTTTC
CASSLFPKTRSGANVLTF
>NA|TRBJ1-1|NA|TRBV15
TGTGCCACCAGCACGGGAAACATGAACACTGAAGCTTTCTTT
CATSTGNMNTEAFF
>NA|TRBJ2-1|NA|TRBV11-2
TGTGCCAGCAGCTCATGGACTATCAATTACAATGAGCAGTTCTTC
CASSSWTINYNEQFF
>TRBD1|TRBJ1-6|NA|TRBV4-1
TGCGCCAGCAGCCAAGACCGGGACAGTTTGAGCTCCTATAATTCACCCCTCCACTTT
CASSQDRDSLSSYNSPLHF
>TRBD1|TRBJ1-1|NA|TRBV7-2
TGTGCCAGCAGCAAGGACAGGGGAAACACTGAAGCTTTCTTT
CASSKDRGNTEAFF
>NA|TRBJ1-2|NA|TRBV12-1
TGTGCCAGCAGCTCCGCCTCAGGACATTATGGCTACACCTTC
CASSSASGHYGYTF
>TRBD2|TRBJ2-2|NA|TRBV4-1
TGCGCCAGCAGCCAAGCGGGGGGGCGGGGGGAGCTGTTTTTT
CASSQAGGRGELFF
>TRBD1|TRBJ1-3|NA|TRBV30
TGTGCCTTTGGAAACAGGGGGAGAGGAAACACCATATATTTT
CAFGNRGRGNTIYF
>TRBD2|TRBJ2-2|once|TRBV15
TGTGCCACCAGCAGAGGACTAGCGGGGACCGGGGAGCTGTTTTTT
CATSRGLAGTGELFF
>NA|TRBJ1-5|once|TRBV4-1
TGCGCCAGCAGCCAAGACCTTGGGACTGGAGATCAGCCCCAGCATTTT
CASSQDLGTGDQPQHF
>NA|TRBJ1-1|NA|TRBV10-2
TGCGCCAGCAGTGACAGGCGAATGAACACTGAAGCTTTCTTT
CASSDRRMNTEAFF
>TRBD2|TRBJ2-3|NA|TRBV9
TGTGCCAGCAGCTCGGGACTAGCGGGGGAGACTAGCACAGATACGCAGTATTTT
CASSSGLAGETSTDTQYF
>TRBD1|TRBJ1-1|NA|TRBV9
TGTGCCAGCAGCCAGGGGGGGAACACTGAAGCTTTCTTT
CASSQGGNTEAFF
>NA|TRBJ2-5|NA|TRBV4-1
TGCGCCAGCAGCCAAGTAGCAGAGACCCAGTACTTC
CASSQVAETQYF
>TRBD1|TRBJ2-3|NA|TRBV7-8
TGTGCCAGCAGCCTCGGGACAGGGACCACAGATACGCAGTATTTT
CASSLGTGTTDTQYF
>NA|TRBJ2-3|NA|TRBV11-1
TGTGCCAGCAGCTTAGGGTCAGGGCGAGCACAAGATACGCAGTATTTT
CASSLGSGRAQDTQYF
>TRBD2|TRBJ2-1|NA|TRBV27
TGTGCCAGCAGTTTGGGCCCGGGGGGGTTTAATGAGCAGTTCTTC
CASSLGPGGFNEQFF
>TRBD2|TRBJ2-1|NA|TRBV7-8
TGTGCCAGCAGCCAGCCAGGACTAGCGAATGAGCAGTTCTTC
CASSQPGLANEQFF
>NA|TRBJ1-6|NA|TRBV14
TGTGCCAGCAACCATGCGAGTTCACCCCTCCACTTT
CASNHASSPLHF
>NA|TRBJ1-3|few|TRBV5-6
TGTGCCAGCAGCTTGGGTGCGTTTAGAAACACCATATATTTT
CASSLGAFRNTIYF
>NA|TRBJ1-1|NA|TRBV7-8
TGTGCCAGCAGCTTAGGCGCAGGGGTGAACACTGAAGCTTTCTTT
CASSLGAGVNTEAFF